A selection of T cell receptor beta chains follows, all from one sample in a study of shared clonotypes between healthy human individuals. TCRdb keeps only in-frame clones here, not all; method: immunoSEQ multiplex PCR. The sample holds around 1.6 million clones; about 98% are singletons and the top ten take roughly 0.4%. The sequencing sample was made of naive CD4+ T cells sorted from blood. The receptors were gathered from a man younger than 40 in good health. Both conserved end residues are part of each CDR3. D genes are given only for firm matches. Part of the rows lack a size; the others show once, few, many or a class for expanded clones.

V gene,D gene,clone size,CDR3 length,J gene,CDR3 protein,CDR3 DNA
TRBV7-6,NA,NA,12,TRBJ2-5,CASSPHGATQYF,TGTGCCAGCAGCCCTCACGGTGCAACCCAGTACTTC
TRBV27,NA,NA,15,TRBJ2-7,CASSQGRGGSYEQYF,TGTGCCAGCAGTCAGGGAAGAGGGGGCTCCTACGAGCAGTACTTC
TRBV29-1,NA,NA,14,TRBJ2-1,CSITGNPGFNEQFF,TGCAGCATTACCGGGAATCCGGGGTTCAATGAGCAGTTCTTC
TRBV27,NA,NA,15,TRBJ2-1,CASSSGPGESHEQFF,TGTGCCAGCAGTTCCGGCCCCGGAGAATCTCATGAGCAGTTCTTC
TRBV9,NA,NA,15,TRBJ2-1,CASSGPTSSYNEQFF,TGTGCCAGCAGCGGCCCCACCAGCTCCTACAATGAGCAGTTCTTC
TRBV25-1,NA,NA,15,TRBJ2-3,CASSGAPPGTDTQYF,TGTGCCAGCAGCGGTGCCCCCCCCGGCACAGATACGCAGTATTTT
TRBV10-3,TRBD2,NA,14,TRBJ2-3,CAISYSGRTDTQYF,TGTGCCATCAGTTATAGCGGGAGAACAGATACGCAGTATTTT
TRBV27,TRBD2,once,16,TRBJ2-2,CASSFLAGGHTGELFF,TGTGCCAGCAGTTTTCTAGCGGGAGGGCACACCGGGGAGCTGTTTTTT
TRBV27,NA,NA,13,TRBJ2-7,CASRRDGTYEQYF,TGTGCCAGCAGAAGGGACGGAACCTACGAGCAGTACTTC
TRBV5-4,TRBD2,NA,16,TRBJ2-1,CASTKMPGLDYNEQFF,TGTGCCAGCACAAAAATGCCGGGACTAGACTACAATGAGCAGTTCTTC
TRBV5-4,NA,NA,14,TRBJ1-2,CASSLVSERYGYTF,TGTGCCAGCAGCTTGGTATCAGAACGGTATGGCTACACCTTC
TRBV9,TRBD1,NA,15,TRBJ2-6,CASRQGASGANVLTF,TGTGCCAGCCGGCAGGGGGCTTCTGGGGCCAACGTCCTGACTTTC
TRBV10-1,NA,once,14,TRBJ1-3,CASSATVEGNTIYF,TGCGCCAGCAGTGCCACCGTGGAAGGAAACACCATATATTTT
TRBV28,NA,NA,13,TRBJ1-5,CASSLARRQPQHF,TGTGCCAGCAGTTTAGCGCGCCGTCAGCCCCAGCATTTT
TRBV27,TRBD1,NA,16,TRBJ2-1,CASSFRVQGAHNEQFF,TGTGCCAGCAGTTTTAGGGTCCAGGGGGCGCACAATGAGCAGTTCTTC
TRBV18,NA,NA,23,TRBJ1-5,CASSPPGGLRENTGPFGNQPQHF,TGTGCCAGCTCACCACCTGGCGGGCTGCGGGAGAACACAGGGCCCTTCGGCAATCAGCCCCAGCATTTT
TRBV7-8,NA,NA,14,TRBJ2-7,CASSVSESSYEQYF,TGTGCCAGCTCCGTCTCGGAGAGCTCCTACGAGCAGTACTTC
TRBV18,NA,NA,14,TRBJ1-2,CASSAQGANYGYTF,TGTGCCAGCTCGGCCCAAGGAGCTAACTATGGCTACACCTTC
TRBV5-1,TRBD1,NA,14,TRBJ1-2,CASSPGTGGYGYTF,TGCGCCAGCAGCCCCGGGACAGGGGGCTATGGCTACACCTTC
TRBV5-5,NA,once,14,TRBJ2-7,CASSPSGPLYEQYF,TGTGCCAGCAGCCCAAGCGGGCCCCTCTACGAGCAGTACTTC
TRBV7-3,TRBD2,NA,15,TRBJ2-5,CASSRRLAGQETQYF,TGTGCCAGCAGCCGTAGACTAGCGGGACAAGAGACCCAGTACTTC
TRBV18,TRBD2,NA,17,TRBJ2-5,CASSPQASGLYQETQYF,TGTGCCAGCTCACCACAGGCTAGCGGGCTGTACCAAGAGACCCAGTACTTC
TRBV5-1,TRBD2,NA,16,TRBJ2-2,CASSPGLAGAVGELFF,TGCGCCAGCAGCCCGGGACTAGCGGGAGCAGTCGGGGAGCTGTTTTTT
TRBV5-1,NA,NA,18,TRBJ2-7,CASSLAVLGGSVNYEQYF,TGCGCCAGCAGCTTGGCTGTATTGGGTGGATCCGTCAACTACGAGCAGTACTTC
TRBV5-6,TRBD1,NA,14,TRBJ2-7,CASSLPGQGIEQYF,TGTGCCAGCAGCTTGCCGGGACAGGGAATCGAGCAGTACTTC
TRBV7-6,NA,NA,14,TRBJ2-7,CASSLGGAGQEQYF,TGTGCCAGCAGCTTAGGTGGGGCAGGGCAGGAGCAGTACTTC
TRBV28,NA,NA,15,TRBJ1-1,CASSFPADENTEAFF,TGTGCCAGCAGTTTTCCCGCGGACGAGAACACTGAAGCTTTCTTT
TRBV5-1,NA,NA,15,TRBJ1-1,CASSLGQDSNTEAFF,TGCGCCAGCAGCTTGGGACAGGACTCGAACACTGAAGCTTTCTTT
TRBV9,NA,NA,15,TRBJ2-1,CASSVEGVNYNEQFF,TGTGCCAGCAGCGTAGAGGGGGTAAACTACAATGAGCAGTTCTTC
TRBV7-2,TRBD1,once,16,TRBJ1-2,CASSPTPGQLFHGYTF,TGTGCCAGCAGCCCGACGCCGGGACAGCTGTTTCATGGCTACACCTTC
TRBV9,TRBD2,NA,15,TRBJ2-7,CASSVAAGGPLEQYF,TGTGCCAGCAGCGTAGCAGCGGGAGGGCCCCTCGAGCAGTACTTC
TRBV25-1,TRBD2,NA,16,TRBJ2-1,CASSDPSGRRHNEQFF,TGTGCCAGCAGTGATCCTAGCGGGAGAAGACACAATGAGCAGTTCTTC
TRBV28,NA,NA,13,TRBJ2-7,CASSSGQTYEQYF,TGTGCCAGCAGTTCAGGACAGACCTACGAGCAGTACTTC
TRBV7-2,TRBD1,NA,17,TRBJ1-5,CASSSGQVALINQPQHF,TGTGCCAGCAGCTCGGGACAGGTGGCCCTAATCAATCAGCCCCAGCATTTT
TRBV18,NA,NA,12,TRBJ1-2,CASSPLGYGYTF,TGTGCCAGCTCACCTTTAGGATATGGCTACACCTTC
TRBV5-6,NA,NA,19,TRBJ2-4,CASSFVAPQNRIAKNIQYF,TGTGCCAGCAGCTTCGTGGCCCCTCAGAACCGTATAGCCAAAAACATTCAGTACTTC
TRBV7-2,NA,NA,14,TRBJ2-5,CASSFGPFQETQYF,TGTGCCAGCAGCTTTGGACCTTTCCAAGAGACCCAGTACTTC
TRBV7-9,TRBD2,NA,14,TRBJ2-5,CASSFRTSAETQYF,TGTGCCAGCAGCTTTAGAACTAGCGCGGAGACCCAGTACTTC
TRBV5-1,NA,NA,16,TRBJ2-1,CASSWGLQSSYNEQFF,TGCGCCAGCAGCTGGGGACTCCAGAGCTCCTACAATGAGCAGTTCTTC
TRBV5-1,NA,NA,14,TRBJ2-7,CASSSLVSQDEQYF,TGCGCCAGCAGCTCACTAGTCTCTCAAGACGAGCAGTACTTC
TRBV7-9,NA,NA,17,TRBJ2-2,CASSHISTRENTGELFF,TGTGCCAGCAGCCATATCTCGACACGGGAGAACACCGGGGAGCTGTTTTTT
TRBV7-2,TRBD1,NA,14,TRBJ2-7,CASSLGTGNYEQYF,TGTGCCAGCAGCTTAGGGACAGGGAACTACGAGCAGTACTTC
TRBV2,TRBD1,NA,15,TRBJ1-1,CAITGTGGSGTEAFF,TGTGCCATCACCGGGACAGGGGGCTCGGGCACTGAAGCTTTCTTT
TRBV6-5,NA,once,13,TRBJ2-5,CASSYVGGQTQYF,TGTGCCAGCAGTTATGTGGGGGGGCAGACCCAGTACTTC
TRBV29-1,NA,NA,13,TRBJ2-1,CSVPVPAYNEQFF,TGCAGCGTCCCGGTCCCAGCCTACAATGAGCAGTTCTTC
TRBV29-1,NA,NA,13,TRBJ1-2,CSVVSGQLYGYTF,TGCAGCGTTGTTTCAGGCCAGCTCTATGGCTACACCTTC
TRBV6-6,NA,NA,12,TRBJ2-6,CASRGGANVLTF,TGTGCCAGCAGAGGTGGGGCCAACGTCCTGACTTTC
TRBV14,TRBD2,NA,20,TRBJ2-7,CASSQLGLAGGPLPPYEQYF,TGTGCCAGCAGCCAACTGGGACTAGCGGGAGGGCCATTACCCCCCTACGAGCAGTACTTC
TRBV28,NA,NA,10,TRBJ2-1,CASSGSEQFF,TGTGCCAGCAGTGGCAGCGAGCAGTTCTTC
TRBV28,NA,once,13,TRBJ1-1,CASGYSGFTEAFF,TGTGCCAGCGGCTATAGTGGGTTTACTGAAGCTTTCTTT
TRBV5-4,NA,NA,14,TRBJ2-3,CASSPGSLTDTQYF,TGTGCCAGCAGCCCGGGGAGTTTGACAGATACGCAGTATTTT
TRBV15,TRBD1,NA,16,TRBJ1-1,CATSRNRGERGTEAFF,TGTGCCACCAGCAGAAACAGGGGGGAAAGGGGCACTGAAGCTTTCTTT
TRBV18,TRBD1,NA,14,TRBJ2-7,CASSSETGSNEQYF,TGTGCCAGCTCATCGGAGACAGGGAGTAACGAGCAGTACTTC
TRBV28,NA,NA,10,TRBJ2-7,CASSLNEQYF,TGTGCCAGCAGTTTAAACGAGCAGTACTTC
TRBV4-3,NA,NA,15,TRBJ2-2,CASSQIFRNTGELFF,TGCGCCAGCAGCCAGATTTTCAGAAACACCGGGGAGCTGTTTTTT